This T cell receptor (beta chain) originates from a study of blood T cells in healthy people across ages. Study results and caveats: One million T cells yielded diversity estimates that were considered underestimates.

This clonotype showed up just a few times. Antigen unknown. V was shortened by 0 bases and J by 2 bases, with 8 bases between the two germline ends. This CDR3 spans 14 amino acids. Germline CDR1 is LGHDT and CDR2 is YNNKEL (reference sequence). Then a second PCR, running about 6 to 12 cycles, was carried out with a sample-barcoded 5' primer and a J-beta primer mix. Individual samples furnished no less than 2.5 million CDR3-containing paired-end reads apiece. TCRdb re-called the 5' RACE reads with MiXCR, one entry per CDR3 protein. In the table there are 1.5 million to 1.9 million distinct CDR3 sequences, roughly 43% of which are singletons. At least 7 million PBMCs were isolated per sample. Extracted total RNA amounted to at least 5 micrograms for each sample.

This TCR derives from a young woman in good health. The chain is built from TRBV3-1 and TRBJ2-7; D is ambiguous. Sequencing was done on a sample of blood. The CDR3 DNA sequence: TGTGCCAGCAGCCAAGATCGGTGGACCTACGAGCAGTACTTC. Translating gives CASSQDRWTYEQYF.